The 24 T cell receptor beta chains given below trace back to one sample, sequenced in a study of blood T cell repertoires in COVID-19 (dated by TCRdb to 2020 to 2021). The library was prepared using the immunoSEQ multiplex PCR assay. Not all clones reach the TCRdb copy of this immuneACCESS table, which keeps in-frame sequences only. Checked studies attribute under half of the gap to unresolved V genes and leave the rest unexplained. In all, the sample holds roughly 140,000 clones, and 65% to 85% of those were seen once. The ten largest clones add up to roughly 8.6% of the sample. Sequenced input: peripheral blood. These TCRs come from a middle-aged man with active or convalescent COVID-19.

CDR3 residues: CASSLRPAPSRSGELFF. The CDR3 bases are TGCGCCAGCAGCTTGAGGCCGGCTCCTAGTAGGTCCGGGGAGCTGTTTTTT. V gene TRBV5-1 combines with J gene TRBJ2-2; D is unclear. V shed 1 base and J shed 6 bases, with 19 bases lying between them. This CDR3 has 17 amino acids. CDR1 and CDR2 from the germline V gene are SGHRS and YFSETQ.

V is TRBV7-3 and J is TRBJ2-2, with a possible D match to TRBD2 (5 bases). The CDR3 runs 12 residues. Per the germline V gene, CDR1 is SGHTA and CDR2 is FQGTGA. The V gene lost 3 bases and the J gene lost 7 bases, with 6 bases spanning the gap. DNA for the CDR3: TGTGCCAGCAGCTTCCGGGGCGGGGAGCTGTTTTTT. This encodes CASSFRGGELFF. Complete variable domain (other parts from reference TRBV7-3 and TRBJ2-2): GAGVSQTPSNKVTEKGKYVELRCDPISGHTALYWYRQSLGQGPEFLIYFQGTGAADDSGLPNDRFFAVRPEGSVSTLKIQRTERGDSAVYLCASSFRGGELFFGEGSRLTVL.

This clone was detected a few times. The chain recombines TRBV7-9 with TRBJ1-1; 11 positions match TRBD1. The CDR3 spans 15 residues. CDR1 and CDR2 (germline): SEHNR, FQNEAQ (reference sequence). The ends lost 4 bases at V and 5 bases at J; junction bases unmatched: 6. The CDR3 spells CASSSGTGGYTEAFF. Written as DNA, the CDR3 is TGTGCCAGCAGCTCCGGGACAGGGGGTTATACTGAAGCTTTCTTT.

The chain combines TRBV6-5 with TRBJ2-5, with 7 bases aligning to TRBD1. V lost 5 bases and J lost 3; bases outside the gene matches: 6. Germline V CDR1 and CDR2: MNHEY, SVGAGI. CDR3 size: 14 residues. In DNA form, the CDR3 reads TGTGCCAGCAGTCAGGGACAGATGAAAGAGACCCAGTACTTC. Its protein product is CASSQGQMKETQYF.

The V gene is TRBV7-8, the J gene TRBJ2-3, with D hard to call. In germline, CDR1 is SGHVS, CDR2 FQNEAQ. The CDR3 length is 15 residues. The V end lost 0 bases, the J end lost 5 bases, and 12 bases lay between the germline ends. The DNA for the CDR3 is TGTGCCAGCAGCTTAGCTAGCCCATTCGGAGATACGCAGTATTTT. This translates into CASSLASPFGDTQYF.

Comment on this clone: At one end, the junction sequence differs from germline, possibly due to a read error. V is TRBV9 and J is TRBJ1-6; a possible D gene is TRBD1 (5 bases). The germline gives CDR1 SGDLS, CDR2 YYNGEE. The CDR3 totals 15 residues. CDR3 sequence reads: CASSVEGRGNSPLHF. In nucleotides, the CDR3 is TGTGCCAGCAGCGTAGAGGGTAGGGGAAATTCGCCCCTCCACTTT.

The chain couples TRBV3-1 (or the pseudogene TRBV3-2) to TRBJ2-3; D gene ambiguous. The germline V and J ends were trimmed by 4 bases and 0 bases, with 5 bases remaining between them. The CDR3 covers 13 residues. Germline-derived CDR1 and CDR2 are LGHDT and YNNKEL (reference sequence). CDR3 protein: CASSPSSTDTQYF. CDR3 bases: TGTGCCAGCAGCCCCTCTAGCACAGATACGCAGTATTTT.

As DNA, the CDR3 is TGTGCCTGGAGTGTGGCGGGATCAGCCTACGAGCAGTACTTC. Protein sequence: CAWSVAGSAYEQYF. The chain recombines TRBV30 with TRBJ2-7; the D gene is possibly TRBD2 (6 bases). V lost 0 bases and J lost 2, with 11 bases in between. This CDR3 has 14 residues. Germline CDR1 GTSNPN, CDR2 SVGIG (reference sequence).

The DNA of the CDR3 is TGTGCCAGTATGCTCTTTGGAGGGGAGACCCAGTACTTC. It translates to CASMLFGGETQYF. The chain is built from TRBV19 and TRBJ2-5, with a weak D call TRBD2 (6 bases). Deletions cut 7 bases from V and 5 bases from J, with 14 bases between. This CDR3 comprises 13 residues. In germline, CDR1 is LNHDA, CDR2 SQIVND (reference sequence).

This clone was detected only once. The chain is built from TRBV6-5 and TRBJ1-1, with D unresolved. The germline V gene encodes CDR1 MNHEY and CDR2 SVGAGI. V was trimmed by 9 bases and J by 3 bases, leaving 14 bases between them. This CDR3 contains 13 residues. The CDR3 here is CASSGSRDTEAFF. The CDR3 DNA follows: TGTGCCAGTTCGGGTAGCCGGGACACTGAAGCTTTCTTT.

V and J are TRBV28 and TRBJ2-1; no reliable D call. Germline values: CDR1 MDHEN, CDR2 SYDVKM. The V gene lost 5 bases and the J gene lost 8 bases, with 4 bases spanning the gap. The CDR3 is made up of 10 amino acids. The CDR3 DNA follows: TGTGCCAGCAGTCTTCATGAGCAGTTCTTC. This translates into CASSLHEQFF.

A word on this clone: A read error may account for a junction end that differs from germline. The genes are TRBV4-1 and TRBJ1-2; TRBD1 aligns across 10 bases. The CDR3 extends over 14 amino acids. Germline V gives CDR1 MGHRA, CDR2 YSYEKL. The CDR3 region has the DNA TGCGCCAGCAACCAAGACAGGGGGCCCTATGGCTACACCTTC. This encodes CASNQDRGPYGYTF.

The chain's CDR3 is CATRASRGSGNTIYF. CDR3 bases: TGTGCCACCCGGGCATCGCGGGGATCTGGAAACACCATATATTTT. The gene calls are TRBV28 and TRBJ1-3; no clear D. The germline gives CDR1 MDHEN, CDR2 SYDVKM. This CDR3 is 15 amino acids long. V lost 10 bases, J lost 1 base, and 17 bases lay in between.

Written as DNA, the CDR3 is TGCGCCTCCCCGGACAGGGCCTACACCGGGGAGCTGTTTTTT. This encodes CASPDRAYTGELFF. The rearrangement uses TRBV5-1 and TRBJ2-2; 8 positions match TRBD1. CDR1 is SGHRS and CDR2 is YFSETQ in the germline V gene. This CDR3 is 14 amino acids long. The V segment lost 10 bases and the J segment 3 bases; nucleotides outside the gene matches: 8.

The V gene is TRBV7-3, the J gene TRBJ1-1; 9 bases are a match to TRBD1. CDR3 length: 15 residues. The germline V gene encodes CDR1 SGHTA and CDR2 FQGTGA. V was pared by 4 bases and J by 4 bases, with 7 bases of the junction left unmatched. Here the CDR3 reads CASSSQGAELTEAFF. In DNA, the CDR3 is TGTGCCAGCAGCTCACAGGGGGCGGAACTCACTGAAGCTTTCTTT.

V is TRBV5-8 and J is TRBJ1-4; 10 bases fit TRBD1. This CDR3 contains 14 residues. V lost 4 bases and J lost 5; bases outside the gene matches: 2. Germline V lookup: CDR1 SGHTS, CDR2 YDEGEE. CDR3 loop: CASSPGQGNEKLFF. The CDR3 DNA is TGTGCCAGCAGCCCGGGACAGGGGAATGAAAAACTGTTTTTT.

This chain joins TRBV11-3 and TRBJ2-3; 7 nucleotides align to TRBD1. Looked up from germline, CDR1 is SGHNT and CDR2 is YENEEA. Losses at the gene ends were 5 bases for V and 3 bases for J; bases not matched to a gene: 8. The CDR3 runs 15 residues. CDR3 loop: CASSLRGLATDTQYF. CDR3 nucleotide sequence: TGTGCCAGCAGCCTAAGGGGGCTAGCTACAGATACGCAGTATTTT. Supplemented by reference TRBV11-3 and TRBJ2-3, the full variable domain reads EAGVVQSPRYKIIEKKQPVAFWCNPISGHNTLYWYLQNLGQGPELLIRYENEEAVDDSQLPKDRFSAERLKGVDSTLKIQPAELGDSAVYLCASSLRGLATDTQYFGPGTRLTVL.

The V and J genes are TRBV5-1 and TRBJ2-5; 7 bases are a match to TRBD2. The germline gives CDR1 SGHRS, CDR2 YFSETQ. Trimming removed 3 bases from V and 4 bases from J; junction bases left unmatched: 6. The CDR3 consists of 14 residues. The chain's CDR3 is CASSWRTSGETQYF. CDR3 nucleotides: TGCGCCAGCAGCTGGAGGACTAGTGGAGAGACCCAGTACTTC.

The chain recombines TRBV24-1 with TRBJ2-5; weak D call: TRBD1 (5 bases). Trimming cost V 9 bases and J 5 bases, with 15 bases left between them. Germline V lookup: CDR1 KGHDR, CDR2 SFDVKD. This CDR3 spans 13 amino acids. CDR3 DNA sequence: TGTGCCACCTGCAGTGGCGCAGGGGAGACCCAGTACTTC. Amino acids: CATCSGAGETQYF.

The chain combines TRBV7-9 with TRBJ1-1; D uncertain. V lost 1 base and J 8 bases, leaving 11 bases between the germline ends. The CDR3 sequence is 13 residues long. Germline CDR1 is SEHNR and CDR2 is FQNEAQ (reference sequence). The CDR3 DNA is TGTGCCAGCAGCTTAGTGAGTTTCGGGGAAGCTTTCTTT. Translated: CASSLVSFGEAFF.

The CDR3 reads CASSEDSQWEKLFF. The CDR3, as DNA: TGTGCCAGCAGTGAGGACAGCCAGTGGGAAAAACTGTTTTTT. The chain recombines TRBV2 with TRBJ1-4; tentatively, D is TRBD1 (6 bases). This CDR3 contains 14 residues. The V gene lost 3 bases and the J gene lost 8 bases, with 13 bases spanning the gap. Looked up from germline, CDR1 is SNHLY and CDR2 is FYNNEI. The whole variable domain, remainder taken from reference TRBV2 and TRBJ1-4, is EPEVTQTPSHQVTQMGQEVILRCVPISNHLYFYWYRQILGQKVEFLVSFYNNEISEKSEIFDDQFSVERPDGSNFTLKIRSTKLEDSAMYFCASSEDSQWEKLFFGSGTQLSVL.

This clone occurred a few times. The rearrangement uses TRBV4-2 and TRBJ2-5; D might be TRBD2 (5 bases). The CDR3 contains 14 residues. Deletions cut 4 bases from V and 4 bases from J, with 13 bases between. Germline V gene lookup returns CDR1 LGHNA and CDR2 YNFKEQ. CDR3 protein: CASSPSQGLETQYF. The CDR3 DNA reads TGTGCCAGCAGCCCCAGCCAAGGACTAGAGACCCAGTACTTC.

CDR3 sequence (DNA): TGTGCCAGCAGTTGGGGCGAGGTGTCTGAAAAACTGTTTTTT. Translated, it gives CASSWGEVSEKLFF. The chain links TRBV6-1 to TRBJ1-4; a weak D match, TRBD1 (5 bases). The V gene's germline CDR1 is MNHNS and CDR2 SASEGT. V was pared by 5 bases and J by 7 bases, with 14 bases between. This CDR3 contains 14 residues.

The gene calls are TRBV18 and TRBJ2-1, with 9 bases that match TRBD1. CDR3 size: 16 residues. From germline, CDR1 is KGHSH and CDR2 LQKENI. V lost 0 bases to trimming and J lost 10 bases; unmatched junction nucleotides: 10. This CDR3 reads CASSPPGTGRLHEQFF. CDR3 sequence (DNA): TGTGCCAGCTCACCACCTGGGACAGGGAGGCTTCACGAGCAGTTCTTC.